Listed below are T cell receptor beta chains from one sample, sequenced in a study of response to subunit inactivated influenza vaccine. TCRdb called the RT-PCR reads again in MiXCR, with one record for every CDR3 protein. The table includes under 550,000 distinct CDR3 sequences, about 7.6% detected once. The sequenced sample was PBMCs from blood, obtained around 25 months after vaccination. The receptors come from a man aged 45-69 years who received an inactivated influenza vaccine. Each CDR3 is given with its conserved first and last residue. A D gene is named only where the DNA matches it firmly. Not every row has a clone size; where given, it reads once, few, many or a size class.

D: .; size: few; V: TRBV7-2; J: TRBJ1-5; CDR3: CASSLGRGGQPQHF; DNA: TGTGCCAGCAGCTTAGGCCGAGGAGGTCAGCCCCAGCATTTT
D: .; size: many; V: TRBV3-1; J: TRBJ2-2; CDR3: CASSEQGSTGELFF; DNA: TGTGCCAGCAGCGAACAGGGATCCACCGGGGAGCTGTTTTTT
D: .; size: many; V: TRBV6-1; J: TRBJ1-5; CDR3: CASHPGGGLSNQPQHF; DNA: TGTGCCAGCCATCCGGGAGGGGGACTTAGCAATCAGCCCCAGCATTTT
D: TRBD1; size: .; V: TRBV6-2/TRBV6-3; J: TRBJ2-5; CDR3: CASRPTGGWETQYF; DNA: TGTGCCAGCAGACCGACAGGGGGCTGGGAGACCCAGTACTTC
D: .; size: .; V: TRBV14; J: TRBJ2-1; CDR3: CASSLEAFNEQFF; DNA: TGTGCCAGCAGCCTTGAGGCCTTCAATGAGCAGTTCTTC
D: TRBD2; size: .; V: TRBV12-3/TRBV12-4; J: TRBJ2-2; CDR3: CASRTSSGGATGELFF; DNA: TGTGCCAGCAGAACCTCTAGCGGGGGGGCTACCGGGGAGCTGTTTTTT
D: TRBD1; size: .; V: TRBV7-9; J: TRBJ1-1; CDR3: CASSRTGGWEAFF; DNA: TGTGCCAGCAGTCGGACAGGGGGTTGGGAAGCTTTCTTT
D: .; size: .; V: TRBV12-3/TRBV12-4; J: TRBJ2-1; CDR3: CASSHTSINEQFF; DNA: TGTGCCAGCAGTCATACTAGCATCAATGAGCAGTTCTTC
D: .; size: .; V: TRBV6-2/TRBV6-3; J: TRBJ2-3; CDR3: CASSLLNIASDTQYF; DNA: TGTGCCAGCAGTCTGCTCAACATCGCTTCAGATACGCAGTATTTT
D: .; size: many; V: TRBV3-1; J: TRBJ1-2; CDR3: CASSLGFRNGYTF; DNA: TGTGCCAGCAGCCTGGGGTTTAGGAATGGCTACACCTTC
D: TRBD2; size: many; V: TRBV20-1; J: TRBJ2-3; CDR3: CSAILGLAGEVTDTQYF; DNA: TGCAGTGCTATTTTGGGACTAGCGGGGGAAGTCACAGATACGCAGTATTTT
D: .; size: many; V: TRBV6-5; J: TRBJ1-1; CDR3: CASSFGGKGEAFF; DNA: TGTGCCAGCAGTTTTGGGGGCAAAGGTGAAGCTTTCTTT
D: .; size: .; V: TRBV12-3/TRBV12-4; J: TRBJ2-5; CDR3: CASSFTQGGQTQYF; DNA: TGTGCCAGCAGTTTTACCCAGGGTGGACAGACCCAGTACTTC
D: .; size: few; V: TRBV4-2; J: TRBJ2-1; CDR3: CASSQGDFDEQFF; DNA: TGTGCCAGCAGCCAGGGGGACTTCGATGAGCAGTTCTTC
D: TRBD2; size: once; V: TRBV20-1; J: TRBJ2-1; CDR3: CSARNSGGTYNEQFF; DNA: TGCAGTGCTAGAAATTCGGGGGGAACCTACAATGAGCAGTTCTTC
D: .; size: .; V: TRBV27; J: TRBJ2-1; CDR3: CASSPRGSVTPYNEQFF; DNA: TGTGCCAGCAGTCCCCGCGGTAGCGTCACGCCCTACAATGAGCAGTTCTTC
D: .; size: many; V: TRBV12-3/TRBV12-4; J: TRBJ1-6; CDR3: CASSLGTSPLHF; DNA: TGTGCCAGCAGTTTAGGGACCTCACCCCTCCACTTT
D: .; size: .; V: TRBV7-2; J: TRBJ2-5; CDR3: CASSLDTHQETQYF; DNA: TGTGCCAGCAGCCTCGACACTCACCAAGAGACCCAGTACTTC
D: .; size: many; V: TRBV4-2; J: TRBJ2-2; CDR3: CASSREALYTGELFF; DNA: TGTGCCAGCAGCCGAGAGGCCCTATACACCGGGGAGCTGTTTTTT
D: .; size: many; V: TRBV7-2; J: TRBJ1-5; CDR3: CASSPAWAGQPQHF; DNA: TGTGCCAGCAGCCCAGCCTGGGCAGGTCAGCCCCAGCATTTT
D: .; size: .; V: TRBV2; J: TRBJ2-7; CDR3: CASSDPPATHSYEQYF; DNA: TGTGCCAGCAGTGATCCCCCAGCGACCCACTCCTACGAGCAGTACTTC
D: .; size: few; V: TRBV10-3; J: TRBJ2-7; CDR3: CAIRAGQGTIYEQYF; DNA: TGTGCCATCAGAGCAGGCCAGGGGACAATCTACGAGCAGTACTTC
D: TRBD1; size: many; V: TRBV12-3/TRBV12-4; J: TRBJ2-7; CDR3: CASSRPGQGAYEQYF; DNA: TGTGCCAGCAGTCGCCCGGGACAGGGGGCCTACGAGCAGTACTTC
D: TRBD1; size: many; V: TRBV6-1; J: TRBJ2-1; CDR3: CASSPGTGGFNEQFF; DNA: TGTGCCAGCAGCCCCGGGACAGGGGGCTTCAATGAGCAGTTCTTC
D: .; size: .; V: TRBV4-3; J: TRBJ2-7; CDR3: CASSQVVDLSYEQYF; DNA: TGCGCCAGCAGCCAAGTGGTTGATCTTTCCTACGAGCAGTACTTC
D: .; size: few; V: TRBV5-1; J: TRBJ2-5; CDR3: CASSLEEKETQYF; DNA: TGCGCCAGCAGCTTGGAGGAGAAAGAGACCCAGTACTTC
D: .; size: many; V: TRBV13; J: TRBJ2-2; CDR3: CASRDTGELFF; DNA: TGTGCCAGTAGGGACACCGGGGAGCTGTTTTTT
D: TRBD2; size: .; V: TRBV5-1; J: TRBJ2-1; CDR3: CASRLGLAGYNEQFF; DNA: TGCGCCAGCAGGTTGGGACTAGCGGGCTACAATGAGCAGTTCTTC
D: TRBD1; size: .; V: TRBV9; J: TRBJ2-1; CDR3: CASSTTGISYNEQFF; DNA: TGTGCCAGCAGCACGACAGGGATATCCTACAATGAGCAGTTCTTC
D: TRBD1; size: few; V: TRBV12-3/TRBV12-4; J: TRBJ1-2; CDR3: CASRVQGDYGYTF; DNA: TGTGCCAGCAGGGTACAGGGGGACTATGGCTACACCTTC
D: TRBD1; size: few; V: TRBV9; J: TRBJ2-3; CDR3: CASSFGQGNTDTQYF; DNA: TGTGCCAGCAGCTTCGGACAGGGGAACACAGATACGCAGTATTTT
D: .; size: few; V: TRBV11-2; J: TRBJ2-7; CDR3: CASSLDPQGWSYEQYF; DNA: TGTGCCAGCAGCTTAGATCCCCAGGGATGGTCCTACGAGCAGTACTTC
D: .; size: .; V: TRBV4-3; J: TRBJ1-2; CDR3: CASSQAVTAAGYGYTF; DNA: TGCGCCAGCAGCCAAGCAGTAACAGCCGCTGGCTATGGCTACACCTTC
D: .; size: .; V: TRBV6-2/TRBV6-3; J: TRBJ2-3; CDR3: CASSYDGLPTDTQYF; DNA: TGTGCCAGCAGTTATGATGGGTTACCAACAGATACGCAGTATTTT
D: TRBD1; size: many; V: TRBV28; J: TRBJ2-7; CDR3: CASSLKVGQGAYEQYF; DNA: TGTGCCAGCAGTCTAAAGGTGGGACAGGGGGCTTACGAGCAGTACTTC
D: .; size: .; V: TRBV3-1; J: TRBJ1-1; CDR3: CASSRRGGGAFF; DNA: TGTGCCAGCAGCCGGCGGGGAGGGGGAGCTTTCTTT
D: .; size: .; V: TRBV24-1; J: TRBJ2-5; CDR3: CATSKVSLSNQETQYF; DNA: TGTGCCACCAGTAAAGTCTCACTTTCGAACCAAGAGACCCAGTACTTC
D: .; size: many; V: TRBV12-3/TRBV12-4; J: TRBJ1-1; CDR3: CASSLGIGRTEAFF; DNA: TGTGCCAGCAGTTTAGGCATCGGGAGAACTGAAGCTTTCTTT
D: .; size: few; V: TRBV6-5; J: TRBJ2-7; CDR3: CASSYPPPDSEQYF; DNA: TGTGCCAGCAGTTACCCCCCGCCGGACTCCGAGCAGTACTTC
D: TRBD2; size: .; V: TRBV10-3; J: TRBJ2-7; CDR3: CAISGASGTGEQYF; DNA: TGTGCCATCAGTGGGGCTAGCGGGACCGGCGAGCAGTACTTC
D: .; size: few; V: TRBV10-3; J: TRBJ1-1; CDR3: CAISESMNTEAFF; DNA: TGTGCCATCAGTGAAAGCATGAACACTGAAGCTTTCTTT
D: TRBD2; size: few; V: TRBV20-1; J: TRBJ2-1; CDR3: CSAPPGTSGGYNEQFF; DNA: TGCAGTGCTCCCCCCGGGACTAGCGGGGGCTACAATGAGCAGTTCTTC
D: .; size: many; V: TRBV2; J: TRBJ2-3; CDR3: CASSEVTDTQYF; DNA: TGTGCCAGCAGTGAAGTCACAGATACGCAGTATTTT
D: TRBD1; size: few; V: TRBV4-3; J: TRBJ1-1; CDR3: CASSHPRTGQNTEAFF; DNA: TGCGCCAGCAGCCATCCCCGGACAGGTCAGAACACTGAAGCTTTCTTT
D: TRBD2; size: few; V: TRBV15; J: TRBJ2-1; CDR3: CATSRGGLAGGEQFF; DNA: TGTGCCACCAGCAGAGGTGGACTAGCGGGAGGGGAGCAGTTCTTC
D: .; size: few; V: TRBV6-2/TRBV6-3; J: TRBJ1-5; CDR3: CASSYPRDQPQHF; DNA: TGTGCCAGCAGTTACCCTCGGGATCAGCCCCAGCATTTT
D: TRBD1; size: .; V: TRBV25-1; J: TRBJ1-1; CDR3: CASSEYRGSTEAFF; DNA: TGTGCCAGCAGTGAATACAGGGGGAGTACTGAAGCTTTCTTT
D: TRBD1; size: .; V: TRBV6-5; J: TRBJ2-7; CDR3: CASSYSPDRENEQYF; DNA: TGTGCCAGCAGTTACTCGCCGGACAGGGAAAACGAGCAGTACTTC
D: .; size: few; V: TRBV6-1; J: TRBJ2-7; CDR3: CASSRWAGVPYEQYF; DNA: TGTGCCAGCAGTAGGTGGGCAGGGGTTCCCTACGAGCAGTACTTC
D: TRBD2; size: few; V: TRBV7-2; J: TRBJ2-1; CDR3: CASSQGLAGEWYNEQFF; DNA: TGTGCCAGCAGCCAGGGGCTAGCGGGAGAATGGTACAATGAGCAGTTCTTC
D: .; size: few; V: TRBV29-1; J: TRBJ2-3; CDR3: CSVDPLSTDTQYF; DNA: TGCAGCGTTGACCCCTTATCCACAGATACGCAGTATTTT
D: TRBD1; size: .; V: TRBV6-5; J: TRBJ2-7; CDR3: CASSYTGTGGYEQYF; DNA: TGTGCCAGCAGTTATACCGGGACAGGGGGCTACGAGCAGTACTTC
D: TRBD1; size: once; V: TRBV7-2; J: TRBJ1-5; CDR3: CASTSDRAGQPQHF; DNA: TGTGCCAGCACCTCGGACAGGGCCGGCCAGCCCCAGCATTTT
D: .; size: .; V: TRBV5-1; J: TRBJ2-5; CDR3: CASSLEQVEETQYF; DNA: TGCGCCAGCAGCTTGGAGCAGGTGGAAGAGACCCAGTACTTC
D: .; size: many; V: TRBV29-1; J: TRBJ2-2; CDR3: CSVGGRLGVGELFF; DNA: TGCAGCGTGGGGGGTAGACTAGGGGTTGGAGAGCTGTTTTTT
D: .; size: few; V: TRBV7-8; J: TRBJ1-1; CDR3: CASSTGLDTEAFF; DNA: TGTGCCAGCAGCACCGGGCTCGACACTGAAGCTTTCTTT
D: TRBD2; size: few; V: TRBV18; J: TRBJ2-1; CDR3: CASSPSGLAGVNEQFF; DNA: TGTGCCAGCTCACCATCGGGACTAGCGGGAGTCAATGAGCAGTTCTTC
D: .; size: few; V: TRBV4-1; J: TRBJ1-1; CDR3: CASSPAASRNTEAFF; DNA: TGCGCCAGCAGCCCCGCAGCAAGCAGGAACACTGAAGCTTTCTTT
D: .; size: few; V: TRBV15; J: TRBJ1-1; CDR3: CATSSKWSNTEAFF; DNA: TGTGCCACCAGCAGTAAATGGTCGAACACTGAAGCTTTCTTT
D: .; size: few; V: TRBV28; J: TRBJ2-4; CDR3: CASSSLDRPPFQYF; DNA: TGTGCCAGCAGTTCACTGGACAGACCCCCGTTTCAGTACTTC